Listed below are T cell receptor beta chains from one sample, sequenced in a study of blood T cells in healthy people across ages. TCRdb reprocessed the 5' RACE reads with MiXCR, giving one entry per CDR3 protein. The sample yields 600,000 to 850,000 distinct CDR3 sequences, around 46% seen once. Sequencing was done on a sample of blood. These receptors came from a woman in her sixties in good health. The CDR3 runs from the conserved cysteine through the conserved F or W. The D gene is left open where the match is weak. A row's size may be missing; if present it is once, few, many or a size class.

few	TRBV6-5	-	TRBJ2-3	TGTGCCAGCAGCCTCGGGTATACTAGCACAGATACGCAGTATTTT	CASSLGYTSTDTQYF
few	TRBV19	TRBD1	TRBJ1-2	TGTGCCAGTAGTACTGGGGGACAGGGGGCATCTGGCTACACCTTC	CASSTGGQGASGYTF
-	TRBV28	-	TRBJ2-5	TGTGCCAGCAGTCCCCTGACTGGTCGGGAGACCCAGTACTTC	CASSPLTGRETQYF
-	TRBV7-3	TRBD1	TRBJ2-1	TGTGCCAGCAGAGCCGGGACAGGGTATCAAACTGAGCAGTTCTTC	CASRAGTGYQTEQFF
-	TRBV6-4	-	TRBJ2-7	TGTGCCAGCAGTGATAGGCGCCGAGGGGGTGTTTCCTACGAGCAGTACTTC	CASSDRRRGGVSYEQYF
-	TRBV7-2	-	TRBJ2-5	TGTGCCAGCAGCCCCGGGTCCCTGCGACGAGAGACCCAGTACTTC	CASSPGSLRRETQYF
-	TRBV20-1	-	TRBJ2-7	TGCAGTGCTAGTCGTTGGGCTAGCGAGAACTACGAGCAGTACTTC	CSASRWASENYEQYF
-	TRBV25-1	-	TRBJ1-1	TGTGCCAGCAGTGTCATGGGCAGAGACACTGAAGCTTTCTTT	CASSVMGRDTEAFF
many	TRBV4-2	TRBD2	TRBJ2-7	TGTGCCAGCAGCCAAGGACTAGCGGATTACGAGCAGTACTTC	CASSQGLADYEQYF
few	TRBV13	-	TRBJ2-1	TGTGCCAGCAGCCCCGACGTGGGAAATGAGCAGTTCTTC	CASSPDVGNEQFF
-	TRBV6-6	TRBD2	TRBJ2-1	TGTGCCAGCAGCCGCAGTTTAGGACTAGTATCGAGAAATGAGCAGTTCTTC	CASSRSLGLVSRNEQFF
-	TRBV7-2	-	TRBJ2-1	TGTGCCAGCAGCTTATATAGGGGGAACAATGAGCAGTTCTTC	CASSLYRGNNEQFF
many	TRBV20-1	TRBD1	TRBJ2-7	TGCAGTGCTAAGGGACAGGGACCCGAGCAGTACTTC	CSAKGQGPEQYF
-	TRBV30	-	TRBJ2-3	TGTGCCTGGAGCTTTGCAGATACGCAGTATTTT	CAWSFADTQYF
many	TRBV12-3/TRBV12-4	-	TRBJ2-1	TGTGCCAGCAGTTTTTCCTCCGGGGACCCCTACAATGAGCAGTTCTTC	CASSFSSGDPYNEQFF
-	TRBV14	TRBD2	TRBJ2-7	TGTGCCAGCAGCGAGACTAGCGGGAGGAGAAATGAGCAGTACTTC	CASSETSGRRNEQYF
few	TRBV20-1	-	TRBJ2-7	TGCAGTGCTACCGGGGACTCCTACGAGCAGTACTTC	CSATGDSYEQYF
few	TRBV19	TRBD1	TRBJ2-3	TGTGCCAGTAGTATAGAAGGGGGCAGAGATACGCAGTATTTT	CASSIEGGRDTQYF
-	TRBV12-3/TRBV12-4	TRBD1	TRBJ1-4	TGTGCCAGCGCCCTAAGGACAGGGAGGGACGAAAAACTGTTTTTT	CASALRTGRDEKLFF
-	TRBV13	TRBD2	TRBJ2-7	TGTGCCAGCAGCTTAGGGACTAGCGGGAGTTCAAGGTACGAGCAGTACTTC	CASSLGTSGSSRYEQYF
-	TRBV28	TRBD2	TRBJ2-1	TGTGCCAGCAGTCTCCCCGCGGGGAGGGAGGTAAATGAGCAGTTCTTC	CASSLPAGREVNEQFF
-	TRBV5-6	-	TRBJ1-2	TGTGCCAGCAGCCATAGTCTTCACGATGGCTACACCTTC	CASSHSLHDGYTF